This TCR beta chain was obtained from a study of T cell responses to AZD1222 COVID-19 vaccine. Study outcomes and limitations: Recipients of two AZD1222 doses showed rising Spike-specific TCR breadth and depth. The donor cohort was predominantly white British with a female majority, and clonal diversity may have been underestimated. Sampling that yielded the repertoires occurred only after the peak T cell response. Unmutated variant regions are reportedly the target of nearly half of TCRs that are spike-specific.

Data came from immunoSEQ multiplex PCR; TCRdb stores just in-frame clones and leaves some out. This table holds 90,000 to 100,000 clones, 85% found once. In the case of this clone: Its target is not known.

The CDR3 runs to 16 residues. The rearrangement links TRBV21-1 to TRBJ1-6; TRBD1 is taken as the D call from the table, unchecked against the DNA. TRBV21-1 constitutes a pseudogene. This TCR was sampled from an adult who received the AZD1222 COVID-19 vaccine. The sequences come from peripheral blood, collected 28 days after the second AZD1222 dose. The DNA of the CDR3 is TGTGCCAGCAGCAAAGTAGGGGACAGGGGGAGGTCACCCCTCCACTTT. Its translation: CASSKVGDRGRSPLHF.